Below, 15 T cell receptor beta chains from the same sample are listed, as sequenced in a study of blood T cell repertoires in COVID-19. Measured with immunoSEQ multiplex PCR; TCRdb has only the in-frame clones, and not every one. The sample has 250,000 to 300,000 clones, under 95% seen once. The sequenced sample consisted of PBMCs or T cells enriched from blood (not recorded which). Receptor source: a woman aged 40 to 55 with acute COVID-19.

The chain couples TRBV10-3 to TRBJ1-5, with D perhaps TRBD1 (5 bases). The V gene's germline CDR1 is ENHRY and CDR2 SYGVKD. The germline V and J ends were trimmed by 0 bases and 6 bases, with 12 bases remaining between them. This CDR3 has 15 amino acids. CDR3 sequence reads: CAISESGGTSQPQHF. CDR3 in DNA: TGTGCCATCAGTGAGTCGGGCGGGACTTCTCAGCCCCAGCATTTT.

The chain is built from TRBV2 and TRBJ2-1; TRBD1 aligns across 7 bases. The CDR3 contains 14 residues. J gave up 1 base and V 7 bases, and 4 bases lay outside the gene matches. The germline CDR1 and CDR2 sequences are SNHLY and FYNNEI. In DNA form, the CDR3 reads TGTGCCAGCACCGACAGGGTGTCCTACAATGAGCAGTTCTTC. Its protein is CASTDRVSYNEQFF.

The chain couples TRBV7-6 to TRBJ1-6, with a possible D match to TRBD1 (5 bases). Germline CDR1 SGHVS, CDR2 FNYEAQ. V gave up 5 bases and J gave up 4 bases, with 18 bases separating them. The CDR3 runs 17 residues. For the CDR3, the DNA is TGTGCCAGCAGCCGCGTGGGGGGAACCCCGTATAATTCACCCCTCCACTTT. Translated, it gives CASSRVGGTPYNSPLHF.

In its sample, this clone was seen a few times. The chain uses TRBV4-1 and TRBJ2-2; D may be TRBD1 (5 bases). The germline gives CDR1 MGHRA, CDR2 YSYEKL. Trimming shortened V by 0 bases and J by 5 bases, and 10 bases separated the two germline ends. This CDR3 has 15 amino acids. In DNA form, the CDR3 reads TGCGCCAGCAGCCAAGAGGCAGGGATGACCGGGGAGCTGTTTTTT. Translation: CASSQEAGMTGELFF.

This chain uses TRBV7-3 with TRBJ2-3, with a tentative D call TRBD1 (6 bases). This CDR3 region has 14 residues. Trimming pared 2 bases from V and 7 bases from J, leaving 13 bases between. Per germline, CDR1 SGHTA and CDR2 FQGTGA. CDR3 DNA sequence: TGTGCCAGCAGCTTAGGTACAGGGCGGAATACGCAGTATTTT. Protein: CASSLGTGRNTQYF.

The chain carries TRBV7-2 and TRBJ1-6, with D perhaps matching TRBD1 (5 bases). This CDR3 contains 15 residues. V was clipped by 5 bases and J by 6 bases, with 14 bases between them. Germline CDR1 and CDR2: SGHTA and FQGNSA. In DNA, the CDR3 is TGTGCCAGCAGCCTACACAGGCCGATTAATTCACCCCTCCACTTT. Translation gives CASSLHRPINSPLHF.

V and J are TRBV7-2 and TRBJ2-5; TRBD2 aligns across 12 bases. The CDR3 sequence is 15 residues long. The junction had 2 bases not matched to a gene; V was cut back by 1 base and J by 5 bases. CDR1 is SGHTA and CDR2 is FQGNSA in the germline V gene. CDR3 DNA: TGTGCCAGCAGCTTAGTCACTAGCGGGAGGGAGACCCAGTACTTC. Amino acid sequence: CASSLVTSGRETQYF.

The V gene is TRBV6-6, the J gene TRBJ2-3; 14 bases are shared with TRBD2. Germline loops: CDR1 MNHNY, CDR2 SVGAGI (reference sequence). With V trimmed by 5 bases and J by 5 bases, 9 bases remained unmatched. The CDR3 runs 17 residues. CDR3 loop: CASSPVGLAGVVDTQYF. The CDR3 DNA sequence: TGTGCCAGCAGTCCGGTGGGACTAGCGGGAGTTGTAGATACGCAGTATTTT.

As regards this clone: The sample carries other DNA sequences with the same CDR3. The V and J genes are TRBV5-1 and TRBJ2-1; 8 bases match TRBD1. The ends lost 0 bases at V and 3 bases at J; junction bases unmatched: 2. The CDR3 sequence is 15 residues long. Germline assignment: CDR1 SGHRS and CDR2 YFSETQ. The CDR3 sequence: CASSLVGQGYNEQFF. DNA for the CDR3: TGCGCCAGCAGCTTGGTCGGACAGGGCTACAATGAGCAGTTCTTC.

The V and J genes are TRBV19 and TRBJ2-3; 7 bases line up with TRBD2. The V segment lost 7 bases and the J segment 5 bases; nucleotides outside the gene matches: 9. The CDR3 sequence is 14 residues long. CDR1 and CDR2 from the germline V gene are LNHDA and SQIVND (reference sequence). The CDR3 loop is CASTSGQRGDTQYF. As DNA, the CDR3 is TGTGCCAGTACTAGCGGACAAAGGGGAGATACGCAGTATTTT. Full variable domain (rest looked up from reference TRBV19 and TRBJ2-3): DGGITQSPKYLFRKEGQNVTLSCEQNLNHDAMYWYRQDPGQGLRLIYYSQIVNDFQKGDIAEGYSVSREKKESFPLTVTSAQKNPTAFYLCASTSGQRGDTQYFGPGTRLTVL.

The chain is built from TRBV11-2 and TRBJ2-3; no reliable D call. Germline CDR1 is SGHAT and CDR2 is FQNNGV. The CDR3 sequence is 13 residues long. The V end was cut by 4 bases, the J end by 5 bases, with 10 bases between. DNA of the CDR3: TGTGCCAGCAGCTATTTACGGGTAGATACGCAGTATTTT. It codes for CASSYLRVDTQYF.

The rearrangement joins TRBV25-1 to TRBJ1-2; no firm D call. In germline, CDR1 is MGHDK, CDR2 SYGVNS. V gave up 4 bases and J gave up 7 bases, with 13 bases separating them. The CDR3 spans 13 residues. CDR3 DNA: TGTGCCAGCAGTGCCGGGGAGCCTCCTGGCTACACCTTC. This sequence encodes CASSAGEPPGYTF.

The chain employs TRBV24-1 and TRBJ2-5; 9 bases are shared with TRBD1. Germline V gene lookup returns CDR1 KGHDR and CDR2 SFDVKD. Trimming removed 5 bases from V and 4 bases from J; junction bases left unmatched: 10. This CDR3 has 16 residues. The CDR3 region has the DNA TGTGCCACCAGTGTTGGAGGACAGGGGTCCCTAGAGACCCAGTACTTC. It encodes CATSVGGQGSLETQYF.

This clone was detected only once. The genes are TRBV7-2 and TRBJ1-5; possibly TRBD1 for D (6 bases). Germline V gene sequence: CDR1 SGHTA, CDR2 FQGNSA. V gave up 1 base and J gave up 2 bases, with 12 bases separating them. The CDR3 runs to 16 residues. The CDR3, as DNA: TGTGCCAGCAGCTTAGTAGGGGGATTTGGCAATCAGCCCCAGCATTTT. Translation gives CASSLVGGFGNQPQHF.

The chain has TRBV9 and TRBJ1-2; TRBD1 matches 7 bases. The trim removed 0 bases at V and 8 bases at J, leaving 7 bases unmatched. This CDR3 is 14 amino acids long. The V gene's germline CDR1 is SGDLS and CDR2 YYNGEE. The CDR3 loop is CASSVDYRGGGYTF. The CDR3 DNA reads TGTGCCAGCAGCGTAGACTACAGGGGAGGAGGCTACACCTTC.